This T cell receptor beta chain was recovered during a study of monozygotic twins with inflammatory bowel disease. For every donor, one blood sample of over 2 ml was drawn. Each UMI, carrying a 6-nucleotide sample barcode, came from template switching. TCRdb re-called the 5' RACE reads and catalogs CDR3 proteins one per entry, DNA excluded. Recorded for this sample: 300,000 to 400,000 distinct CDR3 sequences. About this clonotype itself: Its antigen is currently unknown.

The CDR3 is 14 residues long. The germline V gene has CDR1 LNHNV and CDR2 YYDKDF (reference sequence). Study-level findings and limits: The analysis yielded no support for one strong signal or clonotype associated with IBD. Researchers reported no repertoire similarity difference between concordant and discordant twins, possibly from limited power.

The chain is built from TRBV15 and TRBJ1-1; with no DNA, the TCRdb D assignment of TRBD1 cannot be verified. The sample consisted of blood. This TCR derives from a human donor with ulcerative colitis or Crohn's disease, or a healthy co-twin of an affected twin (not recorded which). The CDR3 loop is CATSRVRGLTEAFF.